This section outlines one TCR beta chain sequence together with its context. The antigen is unknown. Sample-barcoded 5' priming and a J-beta primer mix drove a second PCR of about 7 to 12 cycles. TCRdb re-derived calls from the 5' RACE reads in MiXCR, one entry per CDR3 protein. Of 910,000 or so distinct CDR3 sequences listed, roughly half were seen once; the top ten hold roughly a fifth. V lost 2 bases and J 5 bases, leaving 10 bases between the germline ends. CDR1 MDHEN and CDR2 SYDVKM come from the germline V gene. The length of the CDR3 is 14 residues. This sample is drawn from a study of blood T cells in healthy people across ages. Broader study findings: Diversity estimates drawn from one million T cells were deemed underestimates. Roughly linear age-related decline in beta diversity appeared, significant by age about 40.

There were healthy Caucasian individuals from Russia, aged roughly 6 to 100, serving as donors. Donors each provided 7.5 to 10 milliliters of peripheral blood. This receptor was taken from a woman aged 55-69 years in good health. Material for sequencing was blood. The chain recombines TRBV28 with TRBJ2-1; tentatively, D is TRBD1 (5 bases). CDR3 nucleotide sequence: TGTGCCAGCAGTTTAGTAGGGGATCACAATGAGCAGTTCTTC. Translating gives CASSLVGDHNEQFF.